These 25 T cell receptor beta chains originate from one sample sequenced in a study of control samples from healthy donors and cancer patients. TCRdb keeps only in-frame clones here, not all; method: immunoSEQ multiplex PCR. The sample carries roughly 120,000 clones, more than 80% recorded once. Sequenced material: blood. These receptors were taken from a man aged 50-59 years in good health.

The genes are TRBV19 and TRBJ2-5; 8 bases align to TRBD1. There are 13 residues in the CDR3. CDR1 and CDR2 (germline): LNHDA, SQIVND (reference sequence). V was clipped by 10 bases and J by 0 bases; unmatched bases: 4. The CDR3 nucleotides read TGTGCCACCCGGACAGGGAACCAAGAGACCCAGTACTTC. Translated, it gives CATRTGNQETQYF.

V and J are TRBV13 and TRBJ2-3; D is unresolved. The CDR3 extends over 14 amino acids. Trimming stripped 7 bases from V and 0 bases from J, with 11 bases between. The germline V gene has CDR1 PRHDT and CDR2 FYEKMQ (reference sequence). The CDR3: CASKGGYSTDTQYF. In DNA form, the CDR3 reads TGTGCCAGCAAAGGTGGTTATAGCACAGATACGCAGTATTTT. Filled out from reference TRBV13 and TRBJ2-3, the complete variable domain reads AAGVIQSPRHLIKEKRETATLKCYPIPRHDTVYWYQQGPGQDPQFLISFYEKMQSDKGSIPDRFSAQQFSDYHSELNMSSLELGDSALYFCASKGGYSTDTQYFGPGTRLTVL.

The J gene is TRBJ2-7, the V gene TRBV3-1 (or the pseudogene TRBV3-2), with a possible D match to TRBD2 (5 bases). Germline V gene lookup returns CDR1 LGHDT and CDR2 YNNKEL (reference sequence). Between the trimmed V and J ends, which lost 3 bases and 1 base, there was a span of 13 bases. This CDR3 spans 15 amino acids. CDR3: CASSHRSGGSYEQYF. The CDR3 region has the DNA TGTGCCAGCAGCCATCGCAGCGGCGGTTCCTACGAGCAGTACTTC.

This clone came up a few times. The chain employs TRBV7-2 and TRBJ2-7, with 8 bases identical to TRBD1. The CDR3 spans 14 residues. After removal of 1 base from V and 5 bases from J, the junction contained 4 bases not matched to a gene. Germline V lookup: CDR1 SGHTA, CDR2 FQGNSA. The CDR3 loop reads CASSLGTGTHEQYF. The DNA of the CDR3 is TGTGCCAGCAGCTTAGGGACAGGGACCCACGAGCAGTACTTC. Filled out from reference TRBV7-2 and TRBJ2-7, the complete variable domain reads GAGVSQSPSNKVTEKGKDVELRCDPISGHTALYWYRQSLGQGLEFLIYFQGNSAPDKSGLPSDRFSAERTGGSVSTLTIQRTQQEDSAVYLCASSLGTGTHEQYFGPGTRLTVT.

The chain joins TRBV6-2 or TRBV6-3 to TRBJ2-2, with TRBD2 matching over 7 bases. There are 14 residues in the CDR3. CDR1 and CDR2 from the germline V gene are MNHEY and SVGEGT. V trimming: 4 bases; J trimming: 1 base; junction bases outside the gene matches: 0. Written as DNA, the CDR3 is TGTGCCAGCAGTTGGACTAGGAACACCGGGGAGCTGTTTTTT. Its translation is CASSWTRNTGELFF.

The J gene is TRBJ1-1, the V gene TRBV28; no definite D call. The CDR3 loop spans 15 amino acids. Germline assignment: CDR1 MDHEN and CDR2 SYDVKM. V was clipped by 0 bases and J by 1 base, with 9 bases between them. CDR3: CASSLWTRENTEAFF. The CDR3 coding sequence is TGTGCCAGCAGTTTATGGACACGCGAGAACACTGAAGCTTTCTTT. The full variable domain, rest sourced from reference TRBV28 and TRBJ1-1, is DVKVTQSSRYLVKRTGEKVFLECVQDMDHENMFWYRQDPGLGLRLIYFSYDVKMKEKGDIPEGYSVSREKKERFSLILESASTNQTSMYLCASSLWTRENTEAFFGQGTRLTVV.

V is TRBV7-2 and J is TRBJ1-5; TRBD1 is a possible D gene (5 bases). V was shortened by 2 bases and J by 3 bases, with 11 bases between the two germline ends. Germline values: CDR1 SGHTA, CDR2 FQGNSA. CDR3 size: 15 residues. The CDR3 sequence is CASSLNARVNQPQHF. Written as DNA, the CDR3 is TGTGCCAGCAGCTTAAACGCCAGGGTCAATCAGCCCCAGCATTTT.

The CDR3, as DNA: TGTGCCAGCAGCCTCGGGCCTACTAGGGCTTTCTTT. Translating it yields CASSLGPTRAFF. The chain carries TRBV12-3 or TRBV12-4 and TRBJ1-1; no clear D gene. This CDR3 comprises 12 residues. V lost 6 bases and J 11 bases, leaving 16 bases between the germline ends.

The gene calls are TRBV2 and TRBJ1-3; D is ambiguous. The CDR3 extends over 15 amino acids. CDR1 SNHLY and CDR2 FYNNEI come from the germline V gene. V lost 4 bases and J lost 3, with 13 bases in between. The CDR3 protein is CASSGQVGNGNTIYF. In DNA form, the CDR3 reads TGTGCCAGCAGTGGACAAGTAGGGAATGGAAACACCATATATTTT.

The chain is built from TRBV27 and TRBJ2-1; 13 bases align to TRBD2. Germline lookup yields CDR1 MNHEY and CDR2 SMNVEV (reference sequence). The CDR3 is 16 amino acids. With 5 bases clipped from V and 10 bases from J, the junction kept 11 bases outside the gene matches. Here the CDR3 DNA reads TGTGCCAGCAGTCCTCGACTAGCGGGGGGTCCCCCCGAGCAGTTCTTC. Translated: CASSPRLAGGPPEQFF.

J is TRBJ1-2 and V is TRBV7-8; D gene uncertain. This CDR3 comprises 15 residues. The germline V and J ends were trimmed by 5 bases and 2 bases, with 15 bases remaining between them. CDR1 and CDR2 (germline): SGHVS, FQNEAQ. Here the CDR3 reads CASSPARLGNYGYTF. The CDR3 coding sequence is TGTGCCAGCAGCCCTGCGAGGCTAGGGAACTATGGCTACACCTTC.

On this clone: This CDR3 is also generated by other DNA sequences in the sample. V gene TRBV4-2 combines with J gene TRBJ1-5; possibly TRBD1 for D (5 bases). V lost 1 base and J lost 2, with 12 bases in between. The CDR3 runs 16 residues. CDR1 is LGHNA and CDR2 is YNFKEQ in the germline V gene. CDR3 in DNA: TGTGCCAGCAGCCAAGGAGGCAGGGAGGGCAATCAGCCCCAGCATTTT. Encoded protein: CASSQGGREGNQPQHF.

This clone was seen a single time. CDR3 nucleotide sequence: TGTGCCAGCAGCTTAGTCCCAGGCTCCTACGAGCAGTACTTC. It codes for CASSLVPGSYEQYF. The chain links TRBV7-8 to TRBJ2-7, with unresolved D. CDR1 and CDR2 from the germline V gene are SGHVS and FQNEAQ. The CDR3 length is 14 residues. Trimming pared 1 base from V and 0 bases from J, leaving 7 bases between.

The gene calls are TRBV29-1 and TRBJ1-3; 7 nucleotides align to TRBD1. Per germline, CDR1 SQVTM and CDR2 ANQGSEA. CDR3 length equals 15 residues. J was trimmed by 8 bases and V by 5 bases; bases with no gene match: 15. The CDR3 here is CSVSPMTGKADTIYF. The CDR3 DNA is TGCAGCGTTTCCCCCATGACAGGGAAAGCTGACACCATATATTTT.

The rearrangement uses TRBV6-6 and TRBJ1-5; D is ambiguous. V lost 3 bases, J lost 5 bases, and 8 bases lay in between. Germline assignment: CDR1 MNHNY and CDR2 SVGAGI (reference sequence). This CDR3 is built from 13 residues. The CDR3 is CASSYYSHQPQHF. The DNA of the CDR3 is TGTGCCAGCAGTTATTATTCGCATCAGCCCCAGCATTTT.

The chain employs TRBV6-5 and TRBJ1-3; no firm D call. Per the germline V gene, CDR1 is MNHEY and CDR2 is SVGAGI. This CDR3 contains 15 residues. V gave up 10 bases and J gave up 0 bases, with 16 bases separating them. CDR3 in DNA: TGTGCCAACCCGAGTCTCCGCTCCTCTGGAAACACCATATATTTT. Translation gives CANPSLRSSGNTIYF.

The chain is built from TRBV5-8 and TRBJ1-2; D gene ambiguous. This CDR3 region has 12 residues. The germline gives CDR1 SGHTS, CDR2 YDEGEE. Between the trimmed V and J ends, which lost 4 bases and 5 bases, there was a span of 9 bases. The CDR3 reads CASSPVAYGYTF. The CDR3 DNA sequence: TGTGCCAGCAGCCCTGTAGCATATGGCTACACCTTC. The full variable domain, in which reference TRBV5-8 and TRBJ1-2 provide the parts outside the CDR3, is EAGVTQSPTHLIKTRGQQATLRCSPISGHTSVYWYQQALGLGLQFLLWYDEGEERNRGNFPPRFSGRQFPNYSSELNVNALELEDSALYLCASSPVAYGYTFGSGTRLTVV.

The chain employs TRBV24-1 and TRBJ2-2; 12 bases agree with TRBD1. Trimming at V came to 3 bases and at J to 7 bases, leaving 8 bases not matched to a gene. Germline-derived CDR1 and CDR2 are KGHDR and SFDVKD. The CDR3 spans 17 residues. This CDR3 is CATSDRPGQGAGGELFF. The CDR3 coding sequence is TGTGCCACCAGTGATCGGCCGGGACAGGGGGCCGGCGGGGAGCTGTTTTTT.

This rearrangement joins TRBV6-5 to TRBJ1-6; unclear D gene. With 10 bases removed from V and 4 bases from J, the gap between germline ends came to 11 bases. Germline V gives CDR1 MNHEY, CDR2 SVGAGI. This CDR3 is built from 13 residues. CDR3 sequence (DNA): TGTGCCACCTCGGACGGATATAATTCACCCCTCCACTTT. This translates into CATSDGYNSPLHF.

The V gene is TRBV10-2, the J gene TRBJ1-2, with TRBD1 identical over 7 bases. V shed 6 bases, J shed 7 bases, and the junction held 5 bases outside the gene matches. The CDR3 totals 12 residues. Germline-derived CDR1 and CDR2 are WSHSY and SAAADI. DNA of the CDR3: TGCGCCAGCAGCGACCCAGGGGGTGGCTACACCTTC. It is translated as CASSDPGGGYTF.

The V call is TRBV3-1 (or the pseudogene TRBV3-2), the J call TRBJ2-3; 8 bases match TRBD1. V was clipped by 4 bases and J by 4 bases; unmatched bases: 13. Per the germline V gene, CDR1 is LGHDT and CDR2 is YNNKEL (reference sequence). CDR3 size: 17 residues. DNA of the CDR3: TGTGCCAGCAGCCCAATTACAGGGGGAGGTGGTCCAGATACGCAGTATTTT. This translates into CASSPITGGGGPDTQYF.

V and J are TRBV4-1 and TRBJ2-5, with 7 positions matching TRBD1. Germline V lookup: CDR1 MGHRA, CDR2 YSYEKL. The J segment lost 5 bases and the V segment lost 0 bases, leaving 9 bases of the junction unmatched. The CDR3 consists of 16 residues. CDR3 region: CASSQDLRTGAETQYF. The CDR3 bases are TGCGCCAGCAGCCAAGACCTCCGAACAGGGGCGGAGACCCAGTACTTC.

The chain uses TRBV12-5 and TRBJ2-2; 11 bases match TRBD1. There are 12 residues in the CDR3. V gave up 6 bases and J gave up 14 bases; unmatched junction bases: 5. Per the germline V gene, CDR1 is LGHNT and CDR2 is FRNRAP. The CDR3: CASGEGQGALFF. For the CDR3, the DNA is TGTGCTAGTGGCGAAGGACAGGGGGCCCTGTTTTTT. The variable domain in full, with the rest retrieved from reference TRBV12-5 and TRBJ2-2, is DARVTQTPRHKVTEMGQEVTMRCQPILGHNTVFWYRQTMMQGLELLAYFRNRAPLDDSGMPKDRFSAEMPDATLATLKIQPSEPRDSAVYFCASGEGQGALFFGEGSRLTVL.

The chain couples TRBV7-2 to TRBJ1-2; D is ambiguous. The CDR3 is made up of 18 amino acids. Trimming removed 1 base at V and 0 bases at J, with 18 bases between. Germline V gene sequence: CDR1 SGHTA, CDR2 FQGNSA. Here the CDR3 DNA reads TGTGCCAGCAGCTTAGTCCCCCCCGGCAGCGGAGCTAACTATGGCTACACCTTC. Protein product: CASSLVPPGSGANYGYTF.

The rearrangement links TRBV6-1 to TRBJ1-5; 11 positions agree with TRBD1. Germline CDR1 MNHNS, CDR2 SASEGT. The J segment lost 5 bases and the V segment lost 3 bases, leaving 6 bases of the junction unmatched. CDR3 length equals 16 residues. The DNA for the CDR3 is TGTGCCAGCAGTGACCCTTGGACAGGGGGCTATCAGCCCCAGCATTTT. It codes for CASSDPWTGGYQPQHF.